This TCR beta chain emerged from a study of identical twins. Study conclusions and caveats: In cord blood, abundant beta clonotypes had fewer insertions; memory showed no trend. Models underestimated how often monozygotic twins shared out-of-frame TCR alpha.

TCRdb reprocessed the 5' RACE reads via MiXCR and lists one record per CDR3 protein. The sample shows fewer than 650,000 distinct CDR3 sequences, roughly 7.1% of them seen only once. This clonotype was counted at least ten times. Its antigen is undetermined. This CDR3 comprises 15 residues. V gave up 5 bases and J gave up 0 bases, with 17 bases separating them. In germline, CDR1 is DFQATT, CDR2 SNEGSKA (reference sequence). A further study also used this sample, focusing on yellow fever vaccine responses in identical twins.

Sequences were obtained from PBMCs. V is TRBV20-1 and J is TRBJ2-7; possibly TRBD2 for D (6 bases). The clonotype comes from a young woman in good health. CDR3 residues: CSAPVLRDSSYEQYF. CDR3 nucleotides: TGCAGTGCTCCAGTACTCCGGGACTCCTCCTACGAGCAGTACTTC.